These T cell receptor beta chains were read from a single sample in a study of cytomegalovirus exposure and HLA in healthy donors. Method: immunoSEQ multiplex PCR; TCRdb's copy keeps in-frame clones and lacks some. The sample lists 140,000 or so clones, 89% seen once, with approximately 10% in the top ten. Sequencing was done on a sample of PBMCs. These receptors originate from a woman in her late teens or twenties in good health and CMV-seropositive. CDR3s include the opening cysteine and the closing phenylalanine or tryptophan. The D gene is left open where the match is weak.

len,d_gene,v_gene,j_gene,CDR3aa,CDR3nt
15,-,TRBV9,TRBJ2-7,CASSPRIGEVYEQYF,TGTGCCAGCAGCCCCCGGATCGGGGAAGTATACGAGCAGTACTTC
17,TRBD1,TRBV15,TRBJ1-6,CATSRGDRGKGNSPLHF,TGTGCCACCAGCAGAGGGGACAGGGGGAAGGGGAATTCACCCCTCCACTTT
17,-,TRBV5-4,TRBJ2-1,CASSSGPARRAYNEQFF,TGTGCCAGCAGCAGTGGTCCCGCGCGCCGAGCTTACAATGAGCAGTTCTTC
16,-,TRBV7-6,TRBJ2-3,CASSLFGYGEADTQYF,TGTGCCAGCAGCTTATTCGGGTACGGGGAGGCAGATACGCAGTATTTT
18,TRBD1,TRBV4-2,TRBJ1-3,CASSQDKTTGPSGNTIYF,TGTGCCAGCAGCCAAGATAAGACGACAGGGCCCTCTGGAAACACCATATATTTT
15,-,TRBV28,TRBJ1-4,CASSLIVPGKEKLFF,TGTGCCAGCAGTTTAATAGTACCGGGAAAGGAAAAACTGTTTTTT
15,-,TRBV6-5,TRBJ2-3,CASSYEPEGADTQYF,TGTGCCAGCAGTTACGAACCAGAGGGGGCAGATACGCAGTATTTT
18,-,TRBV23-1,TRBJ1-6,CASSRGRPKRYYNSPLHF,TGCGCCAGCAGTCGCGGCAGACCCAAAAGGTACTATAATTCACCCCTCCACTTT
18,TRBD1,TRBV5-1,TRBJ2-6,CASSLVGQGATGANVLTF,TGCGCCAGCAGCTTGGTGGGGCAGGGGGCGACCGGGGCCAACGTCCTGACTTTC
15,-,TRBV6-6,TRBJ2-7,CASTSLRGATYEQYF,TGTGCCAGCACCTCACTTAGAGGTGCAACCTACGAGCAGTACTTC
15,TRBD1,TRBV9,TRBJ1-1,CASSTQGVTNTEAFF,TGTGCCAGCAGCACTCAGGGGGTTACGAACACTGAAGCTTTCTTT
16,TRBD2,TRBV30,TRBJ2-1,CARTRLAGDPYNEQFF,TGTGCCCGAACCAGACTAGCGGGGGACCCCTACAATGAGCAGTTCTTC
15,-,TRBV2,TRBJ2-3,CASAPPAGRGDTQYF,TGTGCCAGCGCACCCCCGGCGGGGCGGGGAGATACGCAGTATTTT